Shown below are 20 T cell receptor beta chains from a single sample sequenced in a study of blood T cell repertoires in COVID-19 (TCRdb year 2020). Receptor libraries were prepared by the immunoSEQ multiplex PCR assay. This is the immuneACCESS table as TCRdb keeps it, with only in-frame sequences that have V and J called. A part of the clones is gone; compared with another copy, unresolved V genes explain less than half, and the rest is unexplained. This sample gives 150,000 or so clones in total; about four fifths of them show up just once. The top ten constitute almost 8.5% of the sample. The sequencing input was peripheral blood. All receptors come from a woman between 70 and 85 years old with acute or convalescent COVID-19.

This chain connects TRBV20-1 to TRBJ2-2, with D perhaps matching TRBD1 (6 bases). The CDR3 spans 15 residues. Looked up from germline, CDR1 is DFQATT and CDR2 is SNEGSKA (reference sequence). V dropped 3 bases and J dropped 0 bases, with 11 bases sitting between them. CDR3 sequence: CSASSGTTNTGELFF. The CDR3 DNA reads TGCAGTGCTAGTTCTGGGACAACGAACACCGGGGAGCTGTTTTTT.

This clone was recorded once. The chain is built from TRBV19 and TRBJ2-1; TRBD2 matches at 7 bases. Unmatched junction bases numbered 18, after V lost 7 bases and J lost 0 bases. CDR3 length equals 19 residues. Germline lookup yields CDR1 LNHDA and CDR2 SQIVND (reference sequence). The CDR3 bases are TGTGCCAGTACCCCCTATAGCGGGCCCCGCGAAAGCTCCTACAATGAGCAGTTCTTC. Translation: CASTPYSGPRESSYNEQFF.

The rearrangement joins TRBV5-1 to TRBJ2-2; 7 bases are a match to TRBD2. V was clipped by 3 bases and J by 4 bases; unmatched bases: 6. Germline CDR1 SGHRS, CDR2 YFSETQ. The CDR3 sequence is 15 residues long. The CDR3 coding sequence is TGCGCCAGCAGCTCGGGGGGACGTGGCACCGGGGAGCTGTTTTTT. This codes for CASSSGGRGTGELFF.

A few counts support this clone. This chain joins TRBV11-2 and TRBJ2-4; 7 bases map to TRBD2. The CDR3 extends over 19 amino acids. Germline V gene lookup returns CDR1 SGHAT and CDR2 FQNNGV. J was trimmed by 1 base and V by 3 bases; bases with no gene match: 15. This CDR3 reads CASSLVASGIDGAKNIQYF. CDR3 coding DNA: TGTGCCAGCAGCTTGGTGGCTAGCGGAATAGATGGGGCCAAAAACATTCAGTACTTC.

The chain is built from TRBV5-1 and TRBJ1-2, with TRBD1 as a possible D gene (6 bases). The germline V and J ends were trimmed by 4 bases and 5 bases, with 12 bases remaining between them. The CDR3 loop spans 13 amino acids. CDR1 SGHRS and CDR2 YFSETQ come from the germline V gene. The CDR3 DNA sequence: TGCGCCAGCAGCCCCGGACAGCAATATGGCTACACCTTC. Amino acid sequence: CASSPGQQYGYTF.

This clone was found a few times. This chain joins TRBV5-1 and TRBJ2-2; possibly TRBD2 for D (5 bases). Germline assignment: CDR1 SGHRS and CDR2 YFSETQ. V dropped 1 base and J dropped 1 base, with 8 bases sitting between them. The CDR3 sequence is 15 residues long. The CDR3 bases are TGCGCCAGCAGCTTGTACAGCGGGAACACCGGGGAGCTGTTTTTT. This gives the protein CASSLYSGNTGELFF.

This rearrangement joins TRBV29-1 to TRBJ2-7, with 8 bases matching TRBD1. The V and J ends lost 7 bases and 5 bases, in that order; junction bases with no gene match: 7. The CDR3 runs 12 residues. CDR1 is SQVTM and CDR2 is ANQGSEA in the germline V gene. In DNA form, the CDR3 reads TGCAGCGCCAGGACAGGGAACGACGAGCAGTACTTC. Its protein is CSARTGNDEQYF.

The gene calls are TRBV10-1 and TRBJ2-2, with 8 bases fitting TRBD2. J gave up 6 bases and V 6 bases, and 6 bases lay outside the gene matches. The CDR3 consists of 14 residues. CDR1 is WNHNN, CDR2 SYGVQD, per germline (reference sequence). CDR3 protein: CASSGGLAAGELFF. CDR3 nucleotides: TGCGCCAGCAGCGGCGGACTAGCTGCCGGGGAGCTGTTTTTT.

The genes are TRBV18 and TRBJ2-7; 10 bases are shared with TRBD1. CDR1 is KGHSH and CDR2 is LQKENI in the germline V gene. This CDR3 has 14 amino acids. V dropped 3 bases and J dropped 9; count of bases not matched to a gene: 8. CDR3 in amino acids: CASSPGDRGGLQYF. The CDR3 DNA reads TGTGCCAGCTCACCGGGGGACAGGGGCGGACTGCAGTACTTC.

V usage is TRBV5-4 and J usage is TRBJ1-6; 8 bases match TRBD1. The V gene's germline CDR1 is SGHNT and CDR2 YYREEE (reference sequence). CDR3 length: 16 amino acids. With 0 bases clipped from V and 2 bases from J, the junction kept 1 base outside the gene matches. CDR3 nucleotides: TGTGCCAGCAGCTTGGCAGGGGGCGCCTATAATTCACCCCTCCACTTT. Translating gives CASSLAGGAYNSPLHF.

This clone showed up just a few times. The chain uses TRBV30 and TRBJ2-7; perhaps TRBD1 as D (6 bases). CDR3 size: 12 residues. Trimming left V 0 bases short and J 9 bases short, with 12 bases between. Germline loops: CDR1 GTSNPN, CDR2 SVGIG (reference sequence). This chain's CDR3 is CAWSVTGRAQYF. CDR3 nucleotide sequence: TGTGCCTGGAGTGTCACAGGGCGGGCGCAGTACTTC.

The chain combines TRBV7-2 with TRBJ2-7, with D possibly being TRBD2 (6 bases). From germline, CDR1 is SGHTA and CDR2 FQGNSA. The CDR3 is 16 residues long. Trimming removed 7 bases at V and 1 base at J, with 20 bases between. CDR3 DNA sequence: TGTGCCAGCACCTCCGGTCGGGGGAGAGGGTCCTACGAGCAGTACTTC. As protein: CASTSGRGRGSYEQYF.

V and J are TRBV6-5 and TRBJ2-1, with 15 bases matching TRBD2. Germline CDR1 reads MNHEY; CDR2 reads SVGAGI. With 2 bases clipped from V and 9 bases from J, the junction kept 5 bases outside the gene matches. The CDR3 is made up of 16 amino acids. In nucleotides, the CDR3 is TGTGCCAGCAGTTACGGTCAGGGACTAGCGGGAGGTGAGCAGTTCTTC. Protein: CASSYGQGLAGGEQFF.

J is TRBJ1-2 and V is TRBV10-3, with TRBD1 matching 9 bases. The CDR3 totals 13 residues. Germline CDR1 is ENHRY and CDR2 is SYGVKD. The trim removed 7 bases at V and 5 bases at J, leaving 5 bases unmatched. As DNA, the CDR3 is TGTGCCATCAATCAGGGACAGGGATATGGCTACACCTTC. Protein: CAINQGQGYGYTF.

The chain has TRBV4-2 and TRBJ2-3, with 7 bases fitting TRBD2. Germline-derived CDR1 and CDR2 are LGHNA and YNFKEQ. V shed 0 bases and J 1 base; nucleotides not matched to a gene: 4. This CDR3 is built from 16 residues. The CDR3 coding sequence is TGTGCCAGCAGCCAAGATCTTCGGGGGGGCACAGATACGCAGTATTTT. It specifies CASSQDLRGGTDTQYF.

The chain is built from TRBV3-1 (or the pseudogene TRBV3-2) and TRBJ2-1; perhaps TRBD1 as D (6 bases). From germline, CDR1 is LGHDT and CDR2 YNNKEL (reference sequence). V dropped 1 base and J dropped 0 bases, with 10 bases sitting between them. CDR3 size: 16 residues. Written as DNA, the CDR3 is TGTGCCAGCAGCCAAGGAACAGGGTACTCCTACAATGAGCAGTTCTTC. Residues: CASSQGTGYSYNEQFF.

The rearrangement links TRBV28 to TRBJ2-3; a possible D gene is TRBD2 (6 bases). The germline V gene encodes CDR1 MDHEN and CDR2 SYDVKM. V was cut by 2 bases and J by 4 bases, with 13 bases left in between. This CDR3 has 15 residues. CDR3 in amino acids: CASSLTGLRADTQYF. As DNA, the CDR3 is TGTGCCAGCAGTTTAACGGGACTGAGGGCAGATACGCAGTATTTT.

The V call is TRBV7-2, the J call TRBJ2-2, with TRBD2 matching 9 bases. V was pared by 5 bases and J by 6 bases, with 13 bases of the junction left unmatched. This CDR3 is 17 amino acids long. The germline gives CDR1 SGHTA, CDR2 FQGNSA. The CDR3 loop reads CASSVVLAGAGAGELFF. The DNA for the CDR3 is TGTGCCAGCAGCGTAGTACTAGCGGGCGCCGGGGCCGGGGAGCTGTTTTTT. The full variable domain, in which reference TRBV7-2 and TRBJ2-2 provide the parts outside the CDR3, is GAGVSQSPSNKVTEKGKDVELRCDPISGHTALYWYRQSLGQGLEFLIYFQGNSAPDKSGLPSDRFSAERTGGSVSTLTIQRTQQEDSAVYLCASSVVLAGAGAGELFFGEGSRLTVL.

This clone was seen once. The rearrangement joins TRBV19 to TRBJ1-1; 9 positions agree with TRBD1. With 3 bases clipped from V and 5 bases from J, the junction kept 4 bases outside the gene matches. This CDR3 contains 14 residues. Germline CDR1 LNHDA, CDR2 SQIVND (reference sequence). The CDR3 coding sequence is TGTGCCAGTAGTATCCTGGGACAGGGAACTGAAGCTTTCTTT. This translates into CASSILGQGTEAFF.

This clone was found a few times. The gene calls are TRBV2 and TRBJ1-2; 9 bases map to TRBD1. This CDR3 is built from 18 residues. CDR1 SNHLY and CDR2 FYNNEI come from the germline V gene. Trimming at V came to 6 bases and at J to 5 bases, leaving 19 bases not matched to a gene. CDR3 in DNA: TGTGCCAGCAGCCCCCAGGGGGGACAGGGTGGAGTGTTGTATGGCTACACCTTC. It specifies CASSPQGGQGGVLYGYTF.